This T cell receptor beta chain was captured in a study of identical twins. One entry per CDR3 protein results from TCRdb running MiXCR on the 5' RACE reads. Among some 1,700,000 distinct CDR3 sequences listed, under 35% were seen once. The clonotype was recovered from a newborn girl in good health. The sample consisted of cord blood.

The CDR3: CASSVEGAFEAFF. CDR3 coding DNA: TGTGCCAGCAGTGTAGAAGGAGCCTTTGAAGCTTTCTTT. This rearrangement joins TRBV2 to TRBJ1-1, with unresolved D. This CDR3 region has 13 residues. Per the germline V gene, CDR1 is SNHLY and CDR2 is FYNNEI. V lost 4 bases to trimming and J lost 7 bases, with 13 bases between them.